These 21 T cell receptor beta chains originate from one sample sequenced in a study of tumor and adjacent non-tumor tissue in lung cancer. No cell sorting was done before RNA was extracted from the tissue. A modified ARM-PCR protocol with three rounds of nested PCR amplified TCRbeta. TCRdb processed the multiplex PCR reads anew with MiXCR; each CDR3 protein has one entry. This sample has approximately 71,000 distinct CDR3 sequences, with about three fifths found just once. Sample: lung tumor tissue. The source is a man in his forties or fifties with non-small cell lung cancer.

The chain joins TRBV5-6 to TRBJ2-3; no reliable D call. The CDR3 loop spans 16 amino acids. The germline V gene has CDR1 SGHDT and CDR2 YYEEEE. The V gene lost 4 bases and the J gene lost 1 base, with 16 bases spanning the gap. CDR3 coding DNA: TGTGCCAGCAGCACTTACTGGCGGACCCGCACAGATACGCAGTATTTT. Translating gives CASSTYWRTRTDTQYF.

The chain has TRBV14 and TRBJ2-1; the D gene is possibly TRBD2 (5 bases). The J call may be wrong; the DNA end is better matched by TRBJ2-5. The CDR3 is 14 amino acids. Germline V lookup: CDR1 SGHDN, CDR2 FVKESK. CDR3 sequence reads: CASSHPDWSETQYF. The CDR3 DNA reads as TGTGCCAGCAGCCATCCGGACTGGTCGGAGACCCAGTACTTC.

V and J are TRBV20-1 and TRBJ2-3, with TRBD2 matching 13 bases. Germline trimming cut 2 bases from V and 1 base from J; bases unmatched to any gene: 3. CDR1 is DFQATT and CDR2 is SNEGSKA in the germline V gene (reference sequence). The CDR3 is made up of 16 amino acids. The CDR3 reads CSARTGLAGRTDTQYF. DNA of the CDR3: TGCAGTGCTAGAACGGGACTAGCGGGACGCACAGATACGCAGTATTTT.

This clonotype has at least ten counts. The chain employs TRBV4-1 and TRBJ2-7; 7 bases fit TRBD1. Germline V gene sequence: CDR1 MGHRA, CDR2 YSYEKL. V gave up 4 bases and J gave up 3 bases; unmatched junction bases: 6. This CDR3 spans 14 amino acids. CDR3 bases: TGCGCCAGCAGCCTTGGGACAGCTGTCTACGAGCAGTACTTC. It yields the protein CASSLGTAVYEQYF.

In its sample, this clonotype was seen many times. The V call is TRBV4-1, the J call TRBJ2-1, with 7 positions matching TRBD1. Germline CDR1 reads MGHRA; CDR2 reads YSYEKL. The junction had 7 bases not matched to a gene; V was cut back by 2 bases and J by 3 bases. The CDR3 sequence is 16 residues long. The CDR3 DNA follows: TGCGCCAGCAGCCAACAAGGGCAGGGGGTCTACAATGAGCAGTTCTTC. Translation gives CASSQQGQGVYNEQFF.

On this clonotype itself: This could be a read error, since a much larger clone is one nucleotide away. This CDR3 is CASSLSSQPQHF. CDR3 in DNA: TGTGCCAGCAGCCTGAGCAGTCAGCCCCAGCATTTT. The chain links TRBV13 to TRBJ1-5; D unclear. This CDR3 spans 12 amino acids. CDR1 and CDR2 from the germline V gene are PRHDT and FYEKMQ (reference sequence).

At least ten counts were recorded for this clonotype. The rearrangement uses TRBV6-5 and TRBJ1-1; perhaps TRBD1 as D (5 bases). Germline loops: CDR1 MNHEY, CDR2 SVGAGI. There are 15 residues in the CDR3. V lost 5 bases and J lost 2, with 15 bases in between. CDR3 nucleotides: TGTGCCAGCAGTCCCGCAGGGTATACCAACACTGAAGCTTTCTTT. Its translation: CASSPAGYTNTEAFF.

As regards this clonotype: A much larger clone differs by one base, so this may be a read error. The genes are TRBV5-1 and TRBJ2-2, with D possibly being TRBD1 (6 bases). Germline V gene sequence: CDR1 SGHRS, CDR2 YFSETQ. Between the trimmed V and J ends, which lost 1 base and 2 bases, there was a span of 12 bases. The CDR3 spans 16 residues. In DNA, the CDR3 is TGCGCCAGCAGCTTGTGGTCAGGGGTAAACACCGGGGAGCTGTTTTTT. This gives the protein CASSLWSGVNTGELFF.

Of note for this clonotype: A much larger clone is a single base away; this may be a read error. This chain links TRBV10-2 with TRBJ2-7; D remains unclear. The germline V and J ends were trimmed by 7 bases and 4 bases, with 11 bases remaining between them. This CDR3 contains 12 residues. Looked up from germline, CDR1 is WSHSY and CDR2 is SAAADI. The CDR3 is CASTQLGYEQYF. The CDR3 nucleotides read TGCGCCAGCACCCAATTGGGGTACGAGCAGTACTTC.

To note about this clonotype: Just one base apart from a much larger clone, this may be a read error. This chain connects TRBV5-1 to TRBJ2-5, with 8 bases matching TRBD1. The CDR3 spans 15 residues. Germline CDR1 is SGHRS and CDR2 is YFSETQ. For the CDR3, the DNA is TGCCCCAGCAGCCCCTTTGGACAGGGCCAAGAGACCCAGTACTTC. Translated: CPSSPFGQGQETQYF.

Details on this clonotype: Mismatch with germline at one junction end may stem from a read error. The J gene is TRBJ1-1, the V gene TRBV11-2; 8 bases are a match to TRBD1. The CDR3 is 17 residues long. Germline CDR1 reads SGHAT; CDR2 reads FQNNGV. CDR3 loop: CASNLRLDRGGNTEAFF. CDR3 nucleotides: TGTGCCAGCAACTTACGACTCGACAGGGGAGGGAACACTGAAGCTTTCTTT.

As to this clonotype: The junction shows a germline mismatch at one end, possibly a read error. V usage is TRBV11-2 and J usage is TRBJ2-7, with unresolved D. From germline, CDR1 is SGHAT and CDR2 FQNNGV. The CDR3 has 15 residues. The DNA for the CDR3 is TGTGCCAGCAGCTTAGTGGCGGTCAGCTCCTACGAGCAGCACTTC. Protein product: CASSLVAVSSYEQHF.

Concerning this clonotype itself: Since the CDR3 does not end with the conserved phenylalanine or tryptophan, this likely comes from a read error. The chain recombines TRBV28 with TRBJ2-3; D not resolved. V was shortened by 7 bases and J by 0 bases, with 14 bases between the two germline ends. Germline values: CDR1 MDHEN, CDR2 SYDVKM. The CDR3 totals 15 residues. CDR3 residues: CASIGRFSSTDTQYY. The CDR3, as DNA: TGTGCCAGCATTGGACGGTTCTCTAGCACAGATACGCAGTATTAT.

This clonotype has a count of ten or more. This chain connects TRBV6-5 to TRBJ1-3, with a weak D call TRBD1 (6 bases). This CDR3 contains 15 residues. The germline gives CDR1 MNHEY, CDR2 SVGAGI. Trimming pared 6 bases from V and 0 bases from J, leaving 12 bases between. The CDR3 coding sequence is TGTGCCAGCAGGGAACAGGGAATCTCTGGAAACACCATATATTTT. Its protein product is CASREQGISGNTIYF.

Turning to this clonotype: As the CDR3 is not closed by the conserved phenylalanine or tryptophan, this likely results from a read error. J is TRBJ1-2 and V is TRBV30; a possible D gene is TRBD1 (5 bases). CDR3 size: 13 residues. Germline CDR1 and CDR2: GTSNPN and SVGIG (reference sequence). Trimming left V 4 bases short and J 4 bases short, with 13 bases between. This CDR3 is CAWKVGGGYGYTL. CDR3 nucleotide sequence: TGTGCCTGGAAGGTCGGGGGGGGCTATGGCTACACCCTC.

Ten or more counts support this clonotype. This chain uses TRBV4-2 with TRBJ2-3, with 11 bases matching TRBD2. The CDR3 spans 17 residues. CDR1 LGHNA and CDR2 YNFKEQ come from the germline V gene. V shed 4 bases and J 3 bases; nucleotides not matched to a gene: 9. The CDR3 here is CASSPGKLAGVTDTQYF. CDR3 nucleotide sequence: TGTGCCAGCAGCCCCGGGAAACTAGCGGGAGTAACAGATACGCAGTATTTT.

For this clonotype: A junction end diverges from the germline sequence, so it may reflect a read error. The rearrangement uses TRBV6-1 and TRBJ1-5, with TRBD1 matching 7 bases. CDR1 and CDR2 from the germline V gene are MNHNS and SASEGT. CDR3 size: 15 residues. The CDR3 DNA is TGTGCCAGCAGTTCTAGGCAGGGGGACACTCAGCCCCAGCATTTC. Protein sequence: CASSSRQGDTQPQHF.

Turning to this clonotype: A read error is possible here, since a much larger clone lies one base away. The genes are TRBV12-3 or TRBV12-4 and TRBJ1-5, with D uncertain. CDR3 length equals 13 residues. The CDR3 is CTSSLSQNQPQHF. In DNA form, the CDR3 reads TGTACCAGCAGTTTAAGTCAGAATCAGCCCCAGCATTTT.

This clonotype was recorded at least ten times. The chain couples TRBV4-1 to TRBJ1-2, with TRBD1 matching over 7 bases. Germline values: CDR1 MGHRA, CDR2 YSYEKL. V lost 1 base, J lost 4 bases, and 6 bases stayed unmatched. CDR3 length: 15 residues. This CDR3 is CASSQGRQGSYGYTF. The CDR3 DNA reads as TGCGCCAGCAGCCAAGGTCGACAGGGAAGCTATGGCTACACCTTC.

As concerns this clonotype: One junction end does not reproduce the germline sequence, and a read error may be involved. The chain employs TRBV6-5 and TRBJ1-5; D perhaps matches TRBD1 (6 bases). Germline V gene lookup returns CDR1 MNHEY and CDR2 SVGAGI. The CDR3 is 14 residues long. As DNA, the CDR3 is TGTGCCAGCAGACCTACAGGGTCACATCAGTCCCAGCATTTT. Its protein is CASRPTGSHQSQHF.

A note on this clonotype: One end of the junction does not line up with germline, which may come from a read error. The chain recombines TRBV6-6 with TRBJ2-7; 7 bases are shared with TRBD1. Germline V CDR1 and CDR2: MNHNY, SVGAGI (reference sequence). The CDR3 is 14 residues long. The CDR3 region is CAGSFRDRAYEQYF. The DNA for the CDR3 is TGTGCCGGCAGTTTCCGCGACAGGGCCTACGAGCAGTACTTC.